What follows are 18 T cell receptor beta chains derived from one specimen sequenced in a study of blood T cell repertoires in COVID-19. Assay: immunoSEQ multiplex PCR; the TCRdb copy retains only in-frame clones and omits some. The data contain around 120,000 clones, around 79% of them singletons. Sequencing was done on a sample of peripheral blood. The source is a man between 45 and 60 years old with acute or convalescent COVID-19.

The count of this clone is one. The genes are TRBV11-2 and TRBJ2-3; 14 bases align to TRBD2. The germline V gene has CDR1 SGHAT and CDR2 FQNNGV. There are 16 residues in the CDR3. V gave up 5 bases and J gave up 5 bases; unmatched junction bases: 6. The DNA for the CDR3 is TGTGCCAGCAGCCCGATGGGACTAGCGGGAGTAGATACGCAGTATTTT. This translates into CASSPMGLAGVDTQYF.

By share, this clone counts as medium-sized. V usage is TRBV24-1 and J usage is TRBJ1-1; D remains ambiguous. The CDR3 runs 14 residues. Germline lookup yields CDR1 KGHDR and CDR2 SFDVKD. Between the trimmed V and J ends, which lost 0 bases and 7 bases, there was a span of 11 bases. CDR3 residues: CATSDLQPGIEAFF. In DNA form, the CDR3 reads TGTGCCACCAGTGATTTGCAGCCCGGGATTGAAGCTTTCTTT.

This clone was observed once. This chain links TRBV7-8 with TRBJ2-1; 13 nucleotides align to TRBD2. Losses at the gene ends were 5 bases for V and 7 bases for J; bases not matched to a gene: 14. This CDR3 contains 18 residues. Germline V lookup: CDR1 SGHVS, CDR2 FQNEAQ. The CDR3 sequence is CASSPPGLAGLWSNEQFF. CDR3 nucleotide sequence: TGTGCCAGCAGCCCTCCGGGACTAGCGGGATTATGGAGTAATGAGCAGTTCTTC.

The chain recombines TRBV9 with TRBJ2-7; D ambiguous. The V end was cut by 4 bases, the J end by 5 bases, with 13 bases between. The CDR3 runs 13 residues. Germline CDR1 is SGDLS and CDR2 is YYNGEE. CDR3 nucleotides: TGTGCCAGCAGCCCACAGTGGTTCCACGAGCAGTACTTC. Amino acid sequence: CASSPQWFHEQYF.

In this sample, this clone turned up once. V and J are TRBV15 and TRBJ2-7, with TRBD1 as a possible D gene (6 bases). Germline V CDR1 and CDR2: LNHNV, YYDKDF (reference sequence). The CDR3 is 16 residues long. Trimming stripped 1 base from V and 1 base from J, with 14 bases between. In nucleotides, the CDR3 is TGTGCCACCAGCAGAGGAGTCGGGCAGGGGTCCTACGAGCAGTACTTC. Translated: CATSRGVGQGSYEQYF.

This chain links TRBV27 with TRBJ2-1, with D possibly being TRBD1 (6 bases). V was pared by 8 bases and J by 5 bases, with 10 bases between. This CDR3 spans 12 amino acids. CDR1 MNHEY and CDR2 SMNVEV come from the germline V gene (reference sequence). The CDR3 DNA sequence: TGTGCCAGCTCGCGACAGGACAATGAGCAGTTCTTC. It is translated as CASSRQDNEQFF.

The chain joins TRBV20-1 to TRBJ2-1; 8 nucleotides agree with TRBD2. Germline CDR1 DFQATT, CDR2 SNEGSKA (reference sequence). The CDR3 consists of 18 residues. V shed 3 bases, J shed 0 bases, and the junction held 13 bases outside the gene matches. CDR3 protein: CSASGGIAGLSSYNEQFF. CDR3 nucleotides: TGCAGTGCTAGTGGTGGAATAGCGGGACTAAGCTCCTACAATGAGCAGTTCTTC.

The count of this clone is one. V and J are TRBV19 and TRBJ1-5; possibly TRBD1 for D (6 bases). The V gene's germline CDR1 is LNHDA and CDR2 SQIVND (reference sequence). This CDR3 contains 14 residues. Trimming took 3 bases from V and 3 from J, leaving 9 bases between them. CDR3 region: CASSMGTNNQPQHF. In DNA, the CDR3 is TGTGCCAGTAGTATGGGGACAAACAATCAGCCCCAGCATTTT.

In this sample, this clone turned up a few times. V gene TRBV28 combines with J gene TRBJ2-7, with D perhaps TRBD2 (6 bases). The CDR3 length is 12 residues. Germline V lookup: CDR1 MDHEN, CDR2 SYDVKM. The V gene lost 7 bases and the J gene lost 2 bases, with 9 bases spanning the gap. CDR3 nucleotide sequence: TGTGCCAGCAACGGCGGGGCCTACGAGCAGTACTTC. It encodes CASNGGAYEQYF.

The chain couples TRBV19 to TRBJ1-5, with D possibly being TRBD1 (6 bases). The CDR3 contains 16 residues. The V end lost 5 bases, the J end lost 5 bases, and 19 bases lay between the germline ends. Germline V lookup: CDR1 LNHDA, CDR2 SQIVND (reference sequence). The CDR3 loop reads CASSRPGGRADQPQHF. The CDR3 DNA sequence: TGTGCCAGTAGTCGCCCGGGGGGCAGGGCTGATCAGCCCCAGCATTTT.

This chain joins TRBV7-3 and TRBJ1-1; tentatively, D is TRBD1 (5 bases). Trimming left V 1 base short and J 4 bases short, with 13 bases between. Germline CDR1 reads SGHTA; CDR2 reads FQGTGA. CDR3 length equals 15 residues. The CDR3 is CASSLSPGWSTEAFF. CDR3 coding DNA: TGTGCCAGCAGCTTAAGCCCAGGGTGGAGCACTGAAGCTTTCTTT.

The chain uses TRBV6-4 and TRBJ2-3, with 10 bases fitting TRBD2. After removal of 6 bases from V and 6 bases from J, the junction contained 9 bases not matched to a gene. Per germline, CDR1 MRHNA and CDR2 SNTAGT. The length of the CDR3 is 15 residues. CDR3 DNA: TGTGCCAGCAGAGGAGCGGGAGGGCCGGTGGATACGCAGTATTTT. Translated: CASRGAGGPVDTQYF.

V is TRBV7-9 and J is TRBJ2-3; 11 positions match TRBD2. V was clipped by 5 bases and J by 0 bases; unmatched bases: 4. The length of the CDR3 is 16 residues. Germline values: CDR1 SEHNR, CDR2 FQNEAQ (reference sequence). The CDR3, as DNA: TGTGCCAGCAGCCCCTTAGCGGGGGGGAGCACAGATACGCAGTATTTT. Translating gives CASSPLAGGSTDTQYF.

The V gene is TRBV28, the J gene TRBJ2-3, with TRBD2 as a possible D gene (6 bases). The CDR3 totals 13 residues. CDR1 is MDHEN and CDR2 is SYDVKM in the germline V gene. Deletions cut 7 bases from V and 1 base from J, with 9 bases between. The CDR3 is CASIGGGTDTQYF. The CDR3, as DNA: TGTGCCAGCATAGGAGGGGGCACAGATACGCAGTATTTT. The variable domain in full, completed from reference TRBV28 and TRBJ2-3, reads DVKVTQSSRYLVKRTGEKVFLECVQDMDHENMFWYRQDPGLGLRLIYFSYDVKMKEKGDIPEGYSVSREKKERFSLILESASTNQTSMYLCASIGGGTDTQYFGPGTRLTVL.

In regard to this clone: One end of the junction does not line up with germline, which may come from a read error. CDR3 nucleotides: TGTGCCAGCAGCATCATAGTGGGGGGTTTT. Its translation is CASSIIVGGF. The J gene is TRBJ1-4, the V gene TRBV5-8; possible D gene TRBD1, 5 bases. Germline lookup yields CDR1 SGHTS and CDR2 YDEGEE. The CDR3 is 10 amino acids.

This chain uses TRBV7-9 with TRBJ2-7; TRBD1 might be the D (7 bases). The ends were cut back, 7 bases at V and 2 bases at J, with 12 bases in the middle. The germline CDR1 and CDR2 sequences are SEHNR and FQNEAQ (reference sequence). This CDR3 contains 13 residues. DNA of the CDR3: TGTGCCAGCATCTTCAGGGGGGCCTACGAGCAGTACTTC. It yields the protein CASIFRGAYEQYF.

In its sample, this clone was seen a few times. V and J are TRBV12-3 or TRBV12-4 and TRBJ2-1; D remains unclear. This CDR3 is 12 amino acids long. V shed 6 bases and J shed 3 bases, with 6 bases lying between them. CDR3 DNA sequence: TGTGCCAGCAGACCCGGCTACAATGAGCAGTTCTTC. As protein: CASRPGYNEQFF.

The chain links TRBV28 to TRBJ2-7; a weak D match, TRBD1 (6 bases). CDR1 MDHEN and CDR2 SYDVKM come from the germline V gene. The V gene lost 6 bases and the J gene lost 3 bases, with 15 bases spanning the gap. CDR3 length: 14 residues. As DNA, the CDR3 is TGTGCCAGCAGCCTCCCCACAGGGATCTACGAGCAGTACTTC. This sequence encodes CASSLPTGIYEQYF.